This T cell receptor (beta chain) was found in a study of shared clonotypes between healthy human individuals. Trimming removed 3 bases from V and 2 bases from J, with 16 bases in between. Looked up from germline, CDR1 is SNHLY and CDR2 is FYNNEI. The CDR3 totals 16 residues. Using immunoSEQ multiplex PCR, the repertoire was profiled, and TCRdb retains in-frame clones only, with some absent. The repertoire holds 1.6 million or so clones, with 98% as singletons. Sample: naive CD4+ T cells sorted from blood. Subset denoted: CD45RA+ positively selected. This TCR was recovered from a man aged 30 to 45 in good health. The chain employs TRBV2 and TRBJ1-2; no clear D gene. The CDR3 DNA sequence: TGTGCCAGCAGTGAGCCTTTTGGCAGGACCAACTATGGCTACACCTTC. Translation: CASSEPFGRTNYGYTF.